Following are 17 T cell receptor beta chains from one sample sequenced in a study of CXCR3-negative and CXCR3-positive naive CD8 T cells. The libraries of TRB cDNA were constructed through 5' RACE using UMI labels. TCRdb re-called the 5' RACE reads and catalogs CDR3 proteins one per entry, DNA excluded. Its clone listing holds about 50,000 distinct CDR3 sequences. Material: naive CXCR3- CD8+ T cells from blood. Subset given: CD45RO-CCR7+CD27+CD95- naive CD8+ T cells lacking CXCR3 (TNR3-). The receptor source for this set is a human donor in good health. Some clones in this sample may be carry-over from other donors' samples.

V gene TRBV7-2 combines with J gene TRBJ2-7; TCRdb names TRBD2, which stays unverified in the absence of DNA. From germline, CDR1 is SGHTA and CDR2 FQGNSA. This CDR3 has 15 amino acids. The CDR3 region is CASSPFLAGEYEQYF.

The CDR3 loop reads CASSHRTGSNTEAFF. The V call is TRBV5-1, the J call TRBJ1-1; the TCRdb call, TRBD1, lacks DNA for checking. Germline assignment: CDR1 SGHRS and CDR2 YFSETQ. CDR3 length equals 15 residues.

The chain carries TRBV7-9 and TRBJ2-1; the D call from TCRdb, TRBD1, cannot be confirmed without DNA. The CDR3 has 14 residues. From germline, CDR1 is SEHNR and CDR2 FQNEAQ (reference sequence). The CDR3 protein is CASSLSRGYNEQFF.

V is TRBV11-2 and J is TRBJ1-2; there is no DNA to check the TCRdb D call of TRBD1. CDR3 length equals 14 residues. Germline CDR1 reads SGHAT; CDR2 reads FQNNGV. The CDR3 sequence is CASRNGQGIYGYTF.

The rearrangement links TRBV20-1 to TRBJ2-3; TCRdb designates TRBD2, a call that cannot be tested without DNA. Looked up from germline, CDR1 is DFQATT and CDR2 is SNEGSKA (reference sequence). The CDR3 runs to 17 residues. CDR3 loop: CSARASTTSGGLDTQYF.

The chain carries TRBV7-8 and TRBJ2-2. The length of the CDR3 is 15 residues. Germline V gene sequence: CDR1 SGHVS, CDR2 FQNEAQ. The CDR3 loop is CASSLFEVLDGELFF.

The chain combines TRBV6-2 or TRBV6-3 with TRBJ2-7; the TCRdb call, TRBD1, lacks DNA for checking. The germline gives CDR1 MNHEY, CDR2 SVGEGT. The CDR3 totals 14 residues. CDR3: CASSYFGTDYEQYF.

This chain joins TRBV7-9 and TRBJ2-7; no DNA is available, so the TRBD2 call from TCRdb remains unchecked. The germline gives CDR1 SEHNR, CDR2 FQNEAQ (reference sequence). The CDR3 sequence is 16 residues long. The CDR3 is CASSARTSGGSYEQYF.

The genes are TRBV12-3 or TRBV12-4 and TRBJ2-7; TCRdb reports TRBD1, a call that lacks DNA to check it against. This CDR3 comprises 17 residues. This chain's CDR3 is CASSPLPGAAGPYEQYF.

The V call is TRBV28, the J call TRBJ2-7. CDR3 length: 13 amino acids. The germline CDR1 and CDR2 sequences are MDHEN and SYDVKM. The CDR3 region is CASSLVRDYEQYF.

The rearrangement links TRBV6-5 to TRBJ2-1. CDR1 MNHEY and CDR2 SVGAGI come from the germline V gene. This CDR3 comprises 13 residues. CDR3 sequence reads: CASQGSNYNEQFF.

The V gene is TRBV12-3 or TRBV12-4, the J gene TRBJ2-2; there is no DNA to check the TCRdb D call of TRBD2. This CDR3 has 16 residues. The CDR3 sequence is CAEGTSGGADTGELFF.

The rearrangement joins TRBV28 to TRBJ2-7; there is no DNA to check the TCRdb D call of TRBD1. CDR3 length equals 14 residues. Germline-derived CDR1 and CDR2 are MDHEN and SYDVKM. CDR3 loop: CASRRQGGIYEQYF.

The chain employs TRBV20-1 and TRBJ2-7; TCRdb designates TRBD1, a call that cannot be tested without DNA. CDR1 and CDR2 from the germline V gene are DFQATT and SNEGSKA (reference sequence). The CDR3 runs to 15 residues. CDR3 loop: CSAFYTRDGSYEQYF.

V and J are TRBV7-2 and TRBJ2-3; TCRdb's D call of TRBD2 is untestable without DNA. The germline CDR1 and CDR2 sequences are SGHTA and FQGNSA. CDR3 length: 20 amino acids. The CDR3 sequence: CASSTSGLAGRISNTDTQYF.

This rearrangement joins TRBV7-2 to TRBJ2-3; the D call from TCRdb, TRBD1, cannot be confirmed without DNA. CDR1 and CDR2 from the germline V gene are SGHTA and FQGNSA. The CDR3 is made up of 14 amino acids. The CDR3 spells CASSNRDRSDTQYF.

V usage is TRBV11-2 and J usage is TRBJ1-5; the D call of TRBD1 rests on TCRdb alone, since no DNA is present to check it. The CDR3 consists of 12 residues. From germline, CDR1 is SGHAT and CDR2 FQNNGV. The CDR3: CASSRGNQPQHF.